This passage covers 26 T cell receptor beta chains from one sample sequenced in a study of cytomegalovirus exposure and HLA in healthy donors. Vbeta (60) and Jbeta (13) primers were used in the PCR. TCRdb keeps only in-frame clones here, not all; method: immunoSEQ multiplex PCR. The sample holds about 120,000 clones, approximately 80% seen once. Sequencing was performed on PBMCs. The receptors originated from a woman under 30 in good health and CMV-seronegative.

The chain links TRBV5-1 to TRBJ1-2; no clear D gene. With 3 bases removed from V and 1 base from J, the gap between germline ends came to 10 bases. Germline assignment: CDR1 SGHRS and CDR2 YFSETQ. The CDR3 contains 14 residues. CDR3 nucleotide sequence: TGCGCCAGCAGCTCTACAACAGATAACTATGGCTACACCTTC. Translating it yields CASSSTTDNYGYTF.

V usage is TRBV27 and J usage is TRBJ1-1; possibly TRBD1 for D (5 bases). The ends were cut back, 4 bases at V and 4 bases at J, with 13 bases in the middle. Germline-derived CDR1 and CDR2 are MNHEY and SMNVEV (reference sequence). This CDR3 region has 14 residues. The CDR3 DNA follows: TGTGCCAGCAGTTCTAGGGGCTGGAGCACTGAAGCTTTCTTT. Its translation: CASSSRGWSTEAFF.

This chain uses TRBV10-1 with TRBJ2-5; 9 bases map to TRBD2. The CDR3 spans 16 residues. With 0 bases clipped from V and 2 bases from J, the junction kept 4 bases outside the gene matches. The germline V gene has CDR1 WNHNN and CDR2 SYGVQD (reference sequence). Here the CDR3 reads CASSESLSGGQETQYF. The CDR3 nucleotides read TGCGCCAGCAGTGAGTCCCTTAGCGGGGGACAAGAGACCCAGTACTTC.

The table lists this clone with a few counts. This chain uses TRBV7-3 with TRBJ1-2, with a weak D call TRBD1 (5 bases). Looked up from germline, CDR1 is SGHTA and CDR2 is FQGTGA. This CDR3 region has 16 residues. Trimming stripped 3 bases from V and 3 bases from J, with 17 bases between. CDR3 protein: CASSFRQLRRDYGYTF. DNA of the CDR3: TGTGCCAGCAGCTTCCGACAGCTCCGGAGAGACTATGGCTACACCTTC. Variable domain in full (rest from reference TRBV7-3 and TRBJ1-2): GAGVSQTPSNKVTEKGKYVELRCDPISGHTALYWYRQSLGQGPEFLIYFQGTGAADDSGLPNDRFFAVRPEGSVSTLKIQRTERGDSAVYLCASSFRQLRRDYGYTFGSGTRLTVV.

In this sample, this clone turned up a few times. The chain is built from TRBV6-5 and TRBJ2-1, with a tentative D call TRBD1 (5 bases). Germline V CDR1 and CDR2: MNHEY, SVGAGI. V was pared by 6 bases and J by 9 bases, with 18 bases between. This CDR3 region has 14 residues. This CDR3 reads CASSETEDYTEQFF. The CDR3 bases are TGTGCCAGCAGCGAGACAGAGGATTATACTGAGCAGTTCTTC.

This rearrangement joins TRBV6-6 to TRBJ2-7; the match to TRBD1 covers 10 bases. J lost 6 bases, V lost 6 bases, and 14 bases had no gene match. CDR1 and CDR2 (germline): MNHNY, SVGAGI (reference sequence). The CDR3 runs to 16 residues. The CDR3 bases are TGTGCCAGCAGCTACGGTCCCGGGACAGGGGACGGCGAGCAGTACTTC. Encoded protein: CASSYGPGTGDGEQYF.

The chain recombines TRBV18 with TRBJ1-2, with 10 bases matching TRBD1. V shed 3 bases and J 12 bases; nucleotides not matched to a gene: 10. Germline V gene data show CDR1 as KGHSH and CDR2 as LQKENI. CDR3 length: 14 residues. The DNA of the CDR3 is TGTGCCAGCTCACCCGACACCGGGACAGGGGTCCACACCTTC. As protein: CASSPDTGTGVHTF.

This chain joins TRBV6-4 and TRBJ2-1; D not certain. V was clipped by 5 bases and J by 0 bases, with 11 bases between them. Germline lookup yields CDR1 MRHNA and CDR2 SNTAGT. The CDR3 sequence is 15 residues long. The CDR3 DNA is TGTGCCAGCAGTTTTGGGCCTGCCTCCTACAATGAGCAGTTCTTC. Protein product: CASSFGPASYNEQFF.

This chain links TRBV29-1 with TRBJ1-1; 8 bases fit TRBD1. The germline V gene encodes CDR1 SQVTM and CDR2 ANQGSEA. The V segment lost 3 bases and the J segment 3 bases; nucleotides outside the gene matches: 3. This CDR3 contains 13 residues. The CDR3 DNA is TGCAGCGTTGACCGACAGGGGCACACTGAAGCTTTCTTT. It specifies CSVDRQGHTEAFF.

The chain links TRBV19 to TRBJ2-5; D gene ambiguous. Germline V gene sequence: CDR1 LNHDA, CDR2 SQIVND (reference sequence). The V gene lost 10 bases and the J gene lost 2 bases, with 14 bases spanning the gap. The length of the CDR3 is 13 residues. Here the CDR3 DNA reads TGTGCCAAAAAGAGGCAGACGCAAGAGACCCAGTACTTC. It codes for CAKKRQTQETQYF.

V gene TRBV2 combines with J gene TRBJ2-7; tentatively, D is TRBD2 (6 bases). Looked up from germline, CDR1 is SNHLY and CDR2 is FYNNEI. V gave up 2 bases and J gave up 3 bases, with 17 bases separating them. The CDR3 is made up of 16 amino acids. The CDR3 nucleotides read TGTGCCAGCAGTGAATCATCCCCCTCGGGGGACTACGAGCAGTACTTC. Its protein product is CASSESSPSGDYEQYF.

This chain connects TRBV10-1 to TRBJ1-1, with D hard to call. CDR1 is WNHNN, CDR2 SYGVQD, per germline (reference sequence). The V gene lost 0 bases and the J gene lost 1 base, with 9 bases spanning the gap. This CDR3 has 15 amino acids. The CDR3 DNA sequence: TGCGCCAGCAGTGAGTCTGGTGGCGGGAACACTGAAGCTTTCTTT. Its protein is CASSESGGGNTEAFF.

The V call is TRBV28, the J call TRBJ2-7, with a weak D call TRBD1 (6 bases). Per germline, CDR1 MDHEN and CDR2 SYDVKM. The CDR3 spans 16 residues. The ends were cut back, 6 bases at V and 5 bases at J, with 23 bases in the middle. CDR3 loop: CASSLRPGRGAHEQYF. Here the CDR3 DNA reads TGTGCCAGCAGCCTGAGGCCGGGCAGGGGTGCCCACGAGCAGTACTTC. Full variable domain (outside the CDR3, taken from reference TRBV28 and TRBJ2-7): DVKVTQSSRYLVKRTGEKVFLECVQDMDHENMFWYRQDPGLGLRLIYFSYDVKMKEKGDIPEGYSVSREKKERFSLILESASTNQTSMYLCASSLRPGRGAHEQYFGPGTRLTVT.

This chain uses TRBV6-5 with TRBJ2-1, with D possibly TRBD1 on 6 matching bases. V was trimmed by 8 bases and J by 0 bases, leaving 11 bases between them. Per germline, CDR1 MNHEY and CDR2 SVGAGI. This CDR3 is built from 14 residues. CDR3 DNA sequence: TGTGCCAGCTCAACAGGGAGCTCCTACAATGAGCAGTTCTTC. Translation: CASSTGSSYNEQFF.

The chain links TRBV29-1 to TRBJ1-2; 9 positions match TRBD1. Germline V gene data show CDR1 as SQVTM and CDR2 as ANQGSEA. This CDR3 spans 13 amino acids. V shed 4 bases and J 4 bases; nucleotides not matched to a gene: 4. The CDR3 DNA is TGCAGCGTTGGGACAGGGGAGAGCTATGGCTACACCTTC. Protein sequence: CSVGTGESYGYTF.

The chain recombines TRBV30 with TRBJ1-2; tentative D call: TRBD1 (5 bases). Germline V gives CDR1 GTSNPN, CDR2 SVGIG (reference sequence). There are 12 residues in the CDR3. Trimming took off 2 bases at V and 4 bases at J, with 8 bases between the two ends. The CDR3, as DNA: TGTGCCTGGAGTAGGGGTGTCTATGGCTACACCTTC. Residues: CAWSRGVYGYTF.

The gene calls are TRBV4-2 and TRBJ2-5; TRBD1 aligns across 10 bases. The CDR3 sequence is 14 residues long. CDR1 is LGHNA, CDR2 YNFKEQ, per germline. The V segment lost 4 bases and the J segment 3 bases; nucleotides outside the gene matches: 2. The CDR3 sequence is CASSRQGAKETQYF. CDR3 DNA sequence: TGTGCCAGCAGCCGACAGGGGGCCAAAGAGACCCAGTACTTC.

Concerning this clone: One end of the junction varies from germline; a read error may be responsible. The rearrangement links TRBV6-6 to TRBJ1-5, with 8 nucleotides matching TRBD1. Per germline, CDR1 MNHNY and CDR2 SVGAGI (reference sequence). This CDR3 has 16 residues. The CDR3 loop is CAGSYGTGRSNQPQHF. CDR3 DNA: TGTGCCGGCAGTTACGGGACAGGTAGAAGCAATCAGCCCCAGCATTTT.

This chain uses TRBV20-1 with TRBJ1-1, with no clear D. Trimming pared 6 bases from V and 8 bases from J, leaving 13 bases between. The CDR3 runs 11 residues. The germline CDR1 and CDR2 sequences are DFQATT and SNEGSKA (reference sequence). CDR3 nucleotide sequence: TGCAGTGCCTTAAGACCAGGAGAAGCTTTCTTT. It yields the protein CSALRPGEAFF.

This chain uses TRBV7-2 with TRBJ2-5; TRBD2 agrees at 10 bases. The trim removed 5 bases at V and 11 bases at J, leaving 20 bases unmatched. This CDR3 contains 17 residues. Germline values: CDR1 SGHTA, CDR2 FQGNSA. The CDR3: CASSLIPSGGPFIRQYF. CDR3 DNA: TGTGCCAGCAGCCTAATTCCTAGCGGGGGCCCTTTTATCAGGCAGTACTTC.

The chain carries TRBV11-1 and TRBJ1-5; 7 nucleotides agree with TRBD1. This CDR3 has 14 residues. In germline, CDR1 is SGHAT, CDR2 FQDESV (reference sequence). J gave up 7 bases and V 2 bases, and 5 bases lay outside the gene matches. CDR3 coding DNA: TGTGCCAGCAGCTTACAGGGGGAAGGGCAGCCCCAGCATTTT. This encodes CASSLQGEGQPQHF.

This clone was found a few times. This chain connects TRBV6-5 to TRBJ1-4; 10 bases match TRBD1. Germline-derived CDR1 and CDR2 are MNHEY and SVGAGI. This CDR3 contains 15 residues. Germline trimming cut 6 bases from V and 8 bases from J; bases unmatched to any gene: 9. The CDR3 nucleotides read TGTGCCAGCAGGCTAGTGGACAGGGGGGGCGAAAAACTGTTTTTT. This sequence encodes CASRLVDRGGEKLFF.

This clone was found a few times. V and J are TRBV4-1 and TRBJ1-1; D unclear. The V gene lost 1 base and the J gene lost 1 base, with 4 bases spanning the gap. This CDR3 is built from 13 residues. Per germline, CDR1 MGHRA and CDR2 YSYEKL. The CDR3 spells CASSQGANTEAFF. In DNA form, the CDR3 reads TGCGCCAGCAGCCAAGGGGCGAACACTGAAGCTTTCTTT.

The V and J genes are TRBV13 and TRBJ2-4; maybe TRBD2 (5 bases). V shed 2 bases and J shed 0 bases, with 8 bases lying between them. CDR1 and CDR2 from the germline V gene are PRHDT and FYEKMQ (reference sequence). CDR3 length: 15 residues. In DNA form, the CDR3 reads TGTGCCAGCAGCTTACGGGGAAAAGCCAAAAACATTCAGTACTTC. Protein: CASSLRGKAKNIQYF.

The V and J genes are TRBV19 and TRBJ1-4, with D unresolved. The CDR3 is 14 residues long. From germline, CDR1 is LNHDA and CDR2 SQIVND (reference sequence). Trimming shortened V by 5 bases and J by 8 bases, and 15 bases separated the two germline ends. CDR3 nucleotide sequence: TGTGCCAGTAGTCCCCGGGATCCACGGGAAAAACTGTTTTTT. Amino acids: CASSPRDPREKLFF.

V and J are TRBV6-5 and TRBJ2-3, with unresolved D. CDR1 and CDR2 from the germline V gene are MNHEY and SVGAGI. The CDR3 is 13 residues long. V lost 5 bases, J lost 1 base, and 7 bases lay in between. Written as DNA, the CDR3 is TGTGCCAGCAGTGCCCGGGGCACAGATACGCAGTATTTT. It codes for CASSARGTDTQYF.